The clone carrying this T cell receptor (beta chain) was seen once. Its antigen is unknown. This CDR3 spans 16 amino acids. The V and J ends lost 3 bases and 4 bases, in that order; junction bases with no gene match: 11. CDR1 MNHNS and CDR2 SASEGT come from the germline V gene. These data are taken from a study of radiation and T cells in renal cell carcinoma. On the study more broadly: Nephrectomy followed 15 Gy stereotactic body radiation by 4 weeks.

Study observations and caveats: From baseline, blood top tumor clonotypes peaked at 2 weeks post-radiation.

As for time point: baseline pretreatment blood. Treatment defined: 15 Gy SBRT to primary tumor, nephrectomy 4 weeks later. After SBRT, blood was collected at 2 and 4 weeks, plus baseline. The tumor was a clear cell renal cell carcinoma. The repertoire was sequenced with immunoSEQ multiplex PCR; TCRdb's copy has only in-frame clones and lacks some. This table has about 130,000 clones, about 88% appearing once. The J gene is TRBJ1-2, the V gene TRBV6-1, with TRBD1 matching over 7 bases. This sequence was found in a woman aged 45-60 years with renal cell carcinoma. The source material was blood, sampled from a patient whose treatment included radiotherapy and nephrectomy. DNA of the CDR3: TGTGCCAGCAGTGATAGATGGGACAGCGGGGGCTATGGCTACACCTTC. It is translated as CASSDRWDSGGYGYTF.